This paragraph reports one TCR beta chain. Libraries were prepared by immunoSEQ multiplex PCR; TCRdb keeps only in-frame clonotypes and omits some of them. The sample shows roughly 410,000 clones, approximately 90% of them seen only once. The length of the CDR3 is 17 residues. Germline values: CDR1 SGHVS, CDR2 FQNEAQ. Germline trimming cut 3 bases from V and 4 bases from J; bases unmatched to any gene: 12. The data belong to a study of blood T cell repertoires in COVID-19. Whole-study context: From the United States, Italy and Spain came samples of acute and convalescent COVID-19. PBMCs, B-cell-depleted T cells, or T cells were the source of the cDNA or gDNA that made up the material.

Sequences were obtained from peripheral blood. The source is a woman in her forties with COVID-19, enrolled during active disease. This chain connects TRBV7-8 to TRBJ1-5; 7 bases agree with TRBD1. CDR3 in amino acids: CASSFERGHRGNQPQHF. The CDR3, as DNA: TGTGCCAGCAGCTTCGAAAGGGGTCACAGGGGTAATCAGCCCCAGCATTTT.